These T cell receptor beta chains were read from a single sample in a study of blood T cell repertoires in COVID-19. The assay was immunoSEQ multiplex PCR, and TCRdb's table has in-frame clones only and misses some. Among approximately 440,000 clones listed, about nine tenths were seen once. The sample consisted of PBMCs or T cells enriched from blood (not recorded which). Receptors were obtained from a man between 18 and 29 years old who had recovered from COVID-19. CDR3s leave out the opening cysteine and the closing phenylalanine or tryptophan. The D gene is left open where the match is weak.

TRBV27 TRBD1 ASSMTGGANGYT
TRBV28 NA ASSLGGDPRFH
TRBV7-9 NA ASSLVLAEFTDTQY
TRBV28 NA ASSFRQGIWLSPGYT
TRBV27 TRBD1 ASRRQGISNQPQH
TRBV29-1 TRBD1 SVHTGGNTEAF
TRBV4-1 NA ASSLVTYNEQF
TRBV7-9 TRBD1 ASSLEGTADQPQH
TRBV2 TRBD2 ASSVLRRGDTDTQY
TRBV19 NA ASSIKGTKAYGYT
TRBV5-5 NA ASSFAVDFNYGYT
TRBV4-1 NA ASSQDFETGNTEAF